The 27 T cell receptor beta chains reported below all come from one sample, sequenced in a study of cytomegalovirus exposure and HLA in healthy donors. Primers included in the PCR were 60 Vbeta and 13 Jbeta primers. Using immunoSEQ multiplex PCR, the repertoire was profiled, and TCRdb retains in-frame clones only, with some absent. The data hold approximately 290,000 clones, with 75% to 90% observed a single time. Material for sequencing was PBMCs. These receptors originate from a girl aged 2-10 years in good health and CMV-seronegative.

The CDR3 bases are TGCGCCAGCAGCTCCCAGAGCGGACCCTCCTACAATGAGCAGTTCTTC. Translating it yields CASSSQSGPSYNEQFF. This chain joins TRBV5-1 and TRBJ2-1; TRBD2 might be the D (5 bases). Germline CDR1 is SGHRS and CDR2 is YFSETQ. The length of the CDR3 is 16 residues. V was trimmed by 3 bases and J by 0 bases, leaving 13 bases between them.

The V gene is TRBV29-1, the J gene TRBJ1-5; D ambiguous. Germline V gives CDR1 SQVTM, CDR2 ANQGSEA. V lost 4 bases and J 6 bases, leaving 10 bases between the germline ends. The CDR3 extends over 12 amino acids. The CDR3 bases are TGCAGCGTTGGATTTGCGGGTCAGCCCCAGCATTTT. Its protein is CSVGFAGQPQHF. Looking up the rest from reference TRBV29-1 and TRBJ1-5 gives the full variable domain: SAVISQKPSRDICQRGTSLTIQCQVDSQVTMMFWYRQQPGQSLTLIATANQGSEATYESGFVIDKFPISRPNLTFSTLTVSNMSPEDSSIYLCSVGFAGQPQHFGDGTRLSIL.

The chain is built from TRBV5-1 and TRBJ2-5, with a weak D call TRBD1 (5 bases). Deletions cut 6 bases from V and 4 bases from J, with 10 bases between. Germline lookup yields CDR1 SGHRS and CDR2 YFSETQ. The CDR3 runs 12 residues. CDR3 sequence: CASTQGSETQYF. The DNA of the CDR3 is TGCGCCAGCACCCAGGGATCAGAGACCCAGTACTTC.

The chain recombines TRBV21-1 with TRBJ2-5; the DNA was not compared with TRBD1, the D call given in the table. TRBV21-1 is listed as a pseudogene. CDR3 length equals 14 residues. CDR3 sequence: CASGGQALQETQYF. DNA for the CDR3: TGTGCCAGCGGGGGACAGGCACTCCAAGAGACCCAGTACTTC.

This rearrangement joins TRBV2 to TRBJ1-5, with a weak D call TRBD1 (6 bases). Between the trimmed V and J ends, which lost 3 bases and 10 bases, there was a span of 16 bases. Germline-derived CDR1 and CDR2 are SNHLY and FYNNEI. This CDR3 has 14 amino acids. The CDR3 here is CASSERTDFSPQHF. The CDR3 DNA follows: TGTGCCAGCAGTGAGCGGACAGACTTTAGCCCCCAGCATTTT.

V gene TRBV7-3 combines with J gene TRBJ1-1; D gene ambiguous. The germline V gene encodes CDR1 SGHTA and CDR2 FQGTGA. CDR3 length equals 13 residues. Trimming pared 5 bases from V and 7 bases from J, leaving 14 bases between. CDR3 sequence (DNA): TGTGCCAGCAGCCCGTACGTCGGTGATGAAGCTTTCTTT. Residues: CASSPYVGDEAFF.

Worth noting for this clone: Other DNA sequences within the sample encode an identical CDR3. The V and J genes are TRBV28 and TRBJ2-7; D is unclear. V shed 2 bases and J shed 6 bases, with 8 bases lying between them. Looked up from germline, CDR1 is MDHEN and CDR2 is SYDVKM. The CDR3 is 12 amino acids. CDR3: CASSLRSSEQYF. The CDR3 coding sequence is TGTGCCAGCAGTTTAAGAAGCTCCGAGCAGTACTTC. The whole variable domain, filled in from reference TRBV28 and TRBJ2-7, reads DVKVTQSSRYLVKRTGEKVFLECVQDMDHENMFWYRQDPGLGLRLIYFSYDVKMKEKGDIPEGYSVSREKKERFSLILESASTNQTSMYLCASSLRSSEQYFGPGTRLTVT.

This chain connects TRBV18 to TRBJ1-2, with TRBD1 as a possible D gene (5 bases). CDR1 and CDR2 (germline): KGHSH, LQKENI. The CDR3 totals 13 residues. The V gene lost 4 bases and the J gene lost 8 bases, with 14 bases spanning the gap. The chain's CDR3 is CASSLRDLAGYTF. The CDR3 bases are TGTGCCAGCTCACTACGGGACTTGGCGGGCTACACCTTC.

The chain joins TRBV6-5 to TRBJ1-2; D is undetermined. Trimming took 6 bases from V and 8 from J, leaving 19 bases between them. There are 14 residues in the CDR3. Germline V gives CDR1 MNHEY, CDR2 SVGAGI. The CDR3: CASSPRREPPGYTF. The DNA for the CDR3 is TGTGCCAGCAGCCCCAGGCGGGAACCGCCCGGCTACACCTTC.

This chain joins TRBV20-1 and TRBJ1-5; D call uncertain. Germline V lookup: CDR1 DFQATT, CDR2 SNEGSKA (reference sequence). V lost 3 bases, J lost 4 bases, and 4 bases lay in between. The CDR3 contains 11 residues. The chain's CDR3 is CSASRNQPQHF. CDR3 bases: TGCAGTGCTAGTAGAAATCAGCCCCAGCATTTT.

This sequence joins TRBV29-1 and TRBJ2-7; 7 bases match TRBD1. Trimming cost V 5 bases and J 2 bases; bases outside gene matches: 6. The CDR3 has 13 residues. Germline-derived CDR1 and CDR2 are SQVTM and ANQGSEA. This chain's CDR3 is CSVRDDRAYEQYF. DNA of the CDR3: TGCAGCGTTAGGGACGACAGGGCCTACGAGCAGTACTTC.

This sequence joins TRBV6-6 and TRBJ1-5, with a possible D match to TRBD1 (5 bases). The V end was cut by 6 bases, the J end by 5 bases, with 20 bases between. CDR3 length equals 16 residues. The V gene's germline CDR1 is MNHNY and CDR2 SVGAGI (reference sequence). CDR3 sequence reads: CASRYAAAKGDQPQHF. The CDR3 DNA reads TGTGCCAGCAGGTACGCGGCAGCAAAAGGGGATCAGCCCCAGCATTTT.

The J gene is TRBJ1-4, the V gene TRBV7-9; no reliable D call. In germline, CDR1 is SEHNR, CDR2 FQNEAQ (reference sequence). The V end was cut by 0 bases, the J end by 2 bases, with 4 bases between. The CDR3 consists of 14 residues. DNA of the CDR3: TGTGCCAGCAGCTTAGCTATCACTAATGAAAAACTGTTTTTT. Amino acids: CASSLAITNEKLFF.

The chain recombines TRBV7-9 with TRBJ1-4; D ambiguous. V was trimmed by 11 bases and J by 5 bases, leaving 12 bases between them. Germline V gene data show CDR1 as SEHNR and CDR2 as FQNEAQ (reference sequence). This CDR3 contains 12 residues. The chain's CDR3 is CAWHRENEKLFF. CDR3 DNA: TGTGCCTGGCACCGGGAGAATGAAAAACTGTTTTTT.

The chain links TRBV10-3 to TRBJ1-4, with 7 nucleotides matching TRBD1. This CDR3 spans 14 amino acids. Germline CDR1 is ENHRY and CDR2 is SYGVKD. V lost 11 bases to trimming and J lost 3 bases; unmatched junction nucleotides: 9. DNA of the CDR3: TGTGCCGCCTGGACAGGTCTTTCTAATGAAAAACTGTTTTTT. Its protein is CAAWTGLSNEKLFF.

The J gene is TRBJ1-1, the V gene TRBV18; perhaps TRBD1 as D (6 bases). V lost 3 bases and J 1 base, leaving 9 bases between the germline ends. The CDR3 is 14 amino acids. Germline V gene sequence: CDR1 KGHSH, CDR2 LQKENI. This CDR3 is CASSPQGQNTEAFF. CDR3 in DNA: TGTGCCAGCTCACCCCAGGGACAGAACACTGAAGCTTTCTTT.

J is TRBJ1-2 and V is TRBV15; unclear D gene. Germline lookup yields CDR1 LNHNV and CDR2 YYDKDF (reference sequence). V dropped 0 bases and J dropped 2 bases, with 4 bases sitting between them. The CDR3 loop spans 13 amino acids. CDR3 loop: CATSRDTNYGYTF. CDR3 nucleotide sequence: TGTGCCACCAGCAGAGACACAAACTATGGCTACACCTTC.

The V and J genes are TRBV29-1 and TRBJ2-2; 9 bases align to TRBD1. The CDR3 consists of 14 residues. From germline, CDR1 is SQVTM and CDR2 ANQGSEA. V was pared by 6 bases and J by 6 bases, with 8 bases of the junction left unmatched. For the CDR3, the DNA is TGCAGCGTATACAGGGGGCATTCGCCCGGGGAGCTGTTTTTT. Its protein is CSVYRGHSPGELFF.

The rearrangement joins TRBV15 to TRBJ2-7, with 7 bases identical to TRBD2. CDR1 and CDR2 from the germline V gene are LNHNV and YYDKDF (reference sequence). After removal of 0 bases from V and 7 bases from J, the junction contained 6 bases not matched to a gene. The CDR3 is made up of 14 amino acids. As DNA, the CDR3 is TGTGCCACCAGCAGAGAGGGGATCGGGGGGGAGCAGTACTTC. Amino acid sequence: CATSREGIGGEQYF.

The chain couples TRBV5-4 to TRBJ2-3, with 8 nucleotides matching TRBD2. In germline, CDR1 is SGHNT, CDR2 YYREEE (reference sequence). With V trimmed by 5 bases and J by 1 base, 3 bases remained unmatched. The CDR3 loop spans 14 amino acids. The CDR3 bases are TGTGCCAGCAGGTCAGCGGGGGGCACAGATACGCAGTATTTT. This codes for CASRSAGGTDTQYF.

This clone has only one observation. Here the CDR3 reads CASSQPGEPNEQFF. The CDR3 DNA sequence: TGCGCCAGCAGCCAACCGGGGGAGCCCAATGAGCAGTTCTTC. The chain couples TRBV4-1 to TRBJ2-1, with a possible D match to TRBD2 (6 bases). From germline, CDR1 is MGHRA and CDR2 YSYEKL. The CDR3 runs to 14 residues. V was cut by 2 bases and J by 6 bases, with 11 bases left in between.

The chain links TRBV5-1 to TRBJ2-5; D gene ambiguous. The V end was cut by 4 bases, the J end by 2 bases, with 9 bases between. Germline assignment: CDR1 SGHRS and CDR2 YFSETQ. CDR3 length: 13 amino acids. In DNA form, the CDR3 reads TGCGCCAGCAGCGAGTCGGTACAAGAGACCCAGTACTTC. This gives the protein CASSESVQETQYF. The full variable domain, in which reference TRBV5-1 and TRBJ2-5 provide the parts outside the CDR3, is KAGVTQTPRYLIKTRGQQVTLSCSPISGHRSVSWYQQTPGQGLQFLFEYFSETQRNKGNFPGRFSGRQFSNSRSEMNVSTLELGDSALYLCASSESVQETQYFGPGTRLLVL.

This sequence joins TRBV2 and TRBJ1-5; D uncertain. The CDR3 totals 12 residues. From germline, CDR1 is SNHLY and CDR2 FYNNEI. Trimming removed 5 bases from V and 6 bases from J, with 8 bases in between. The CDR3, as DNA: TGTGCCAGCAGTCGGTCTCGTCAGCCCCAGCATTTT. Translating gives CASSRSRQPQHF.

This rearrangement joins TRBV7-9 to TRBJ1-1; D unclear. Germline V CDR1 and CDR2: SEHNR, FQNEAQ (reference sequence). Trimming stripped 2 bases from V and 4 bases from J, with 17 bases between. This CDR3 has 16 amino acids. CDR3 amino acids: CASSLRPKERLTEAFF. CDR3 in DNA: TGTGCCAGCAGCTTACGCCCTAAGGAGAGGCTCACTGAAGCTTTCTTT.

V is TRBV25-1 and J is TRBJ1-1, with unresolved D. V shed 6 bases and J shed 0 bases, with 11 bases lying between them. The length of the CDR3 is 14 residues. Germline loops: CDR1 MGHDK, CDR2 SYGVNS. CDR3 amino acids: CASREGAVNTEAFF. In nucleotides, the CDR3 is TGTGCCAGCAGGGAGGGCGCAGTGAACACTGAAGCTTTCTTT.

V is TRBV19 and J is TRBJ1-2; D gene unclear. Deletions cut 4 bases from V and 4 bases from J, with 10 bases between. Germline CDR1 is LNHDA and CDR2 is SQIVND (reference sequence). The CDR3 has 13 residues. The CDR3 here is CASSRGPIYGYTF. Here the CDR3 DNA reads TGTGCCAGTAGTAGAGGGCCCATCTATGGCTACACCTTC.

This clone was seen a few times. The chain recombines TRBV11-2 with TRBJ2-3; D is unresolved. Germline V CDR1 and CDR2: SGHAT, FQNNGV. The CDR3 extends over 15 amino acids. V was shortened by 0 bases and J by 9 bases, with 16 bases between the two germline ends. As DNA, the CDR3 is TGTGCCAGCAGCTTAGATCTCTACCAGCGCGGAACGCAGTATTTT. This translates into CASSLDLYQRGTQYF.